A single TCR beta chain is shown here with its context. This sample was taken from a study of control samples from healthy donors and cancer patients. Here immunoSEQ multiplex PCR was the method, and the copy in TCRdb shows in-frame clones only, minus some. The sample holds approximately 150,000 clones, 75% to 90% seen once. This receptor was identified in a man aged 25 to 45 in good health. Sequenced material: blood.

The CDR3 sequence: CSASSGGTEAFF. The CDR3 DNA reads TGCAGTGCTAGTTCGGGGGGCACTGAAGCTTTCTTT. The V gene is TRBV20-1, the J gene TRBJ1-1; weak D call: TRBD1 (5 bases). Trimming stripped 3 bases from V and 4 bases from J, with 9 bases between. In germline, CDR1 is DFQATT, CDR2 SNEGSKA (reference sequence). The CDR3 consists of 12 residues.